These 32 T cell receptor beta chains share one sample of origin, sequenced in a study of T cell responses to AZD1222 COVID-19 vaccine. Clones were sequenced by immunoSEQ multiplex PCR, and TCRdb holds only the in-frame ones, with some missing. The sample includes more than 110,000 clones, 92% of them seen just once. The sequencing used peripheral blood, collected on day 0 of AZD1222 vaccination. These receptors were obtained from an adult in good health.

The chain couples TRBV28 to TRBJ1-2; no definite D call. Trimming took 5 bases from V and 3 from J, leaving 13 bases between them. The CDR3 spans 14 residues. Germline CDR1 MDHEN, CDR2 SYDVKM. The CDR3 DNA follows: TGTGCCAGCAGTCCGGTTGCAGATCACTATGGCTACACCTTC. Its translation is CASSPVADHYGYTF.

V gene TRBV6-5 combines with J gene TRBJ1-6; 7 positions agree with TRBD1. The CDR3 covers 15 residues. The germline gives CDR1 MNHEY, CDR2 SVGAGI. V lost 4 bases, J lost 7 bases, and 7 bases stayed unmatched. This CDR3 reads CASSLRTGRNSPLHF. For the CDR3, the DNA is TGTGCCAGCAGTTTGAGGACAGGACGGAATTCACCCCTCCACTTT.

This sequence joins TRBV29-1 and TRBJ2-1; D perhaps matches TRBD1 (6 bases). Between the trimmed V and J ends, which lost 1 base and 3 bases, there was a span of 10 bases. The CDR3 is made up of 14 amino acids. CDR1 is SQVTM, CDR2 ANQGSEA, per germline. The CDR3 reads CSVEGSQGYNEQFF. Here the CDR3 DNA reads TGCAGCGTTGAAGGGTCACAGGGCTACAATGAGCAGTTCTTC.

The CDR3 nucleotides read TGTGCCAGTCGCTCGACCAATTCACCCCTCCACTTT. Its protein product is CASRSTNSPLHF. The gene calls are TRBV19 and TRBJ1-6; no clear D gene. Trimming took 8 bases from V and 7 from J, leaving 9 bases between them. This CDR3 region has 12 residues. Germline CDR1 reads LNHDA; CDR2 reads SQIVND (reference sequence).

The V and J genes are TRBV29-1 and TRBJ2-1; D not resolved. CDR3 length: 13 amino acids. Trimming removed 5 bases at V and 0 bases at J, with 8 bases between. Germline V gene lookup returns CDR1 SQVTM and CDR2 ANQGSEA. CDR3 nucleotides: TGCAGCGTTCAAAAGAGCTCCTACAATGAGCAGTTCTTC. Its protein is CSVQKSSYNEQFF.

The chain links TRBV7-2 to TRBJ2-7; TRBD1 might be the D (5 bases). This CDR3 is 15 amino acids long. Per the germline V gene, CDR1 is SGHTA and CDR2 is FQGNSA. The V gene lost 1 base and the J gene lost 2 bases, with 12 bases spanning the gap. CDR3 loop: CASSLEAAGTYEQYF. CDR3 DNA sequence: TGTGCCAGCAGCTTAGAGGCGGCAGGGACCTACGAGCAGTACTTC.

CDR3 sequence (DNA): TGCAGCGCCCCCCCCAGCGGGAATGAGCAGTTCTTC. It codes for CSAPPSGNEQFF. V gene TRBV29-1 combines with J gene TRBJ2-1; the D gene is possibly TRBD2 (6 bases). Trimming took 7 bases from V and 7 from J, leaving 14 bases between them. This CDR3 has 12 amino acids. Germline CDR1 is SQVTM and CDR2 is ANQGSEA.

V is TRBV28 and J is TRBJ1-2; 8 bases line up with TRBD1. The CDR3 is 13 amino acids. The V gene's germline CDR1 is MDHEN and CDR2 SYDVKM. Losses at the gene ends were 3 bases for V and 6 bases for J; bases not matched to a gene: 3. The CDR3 nucleotides read TGTGCCAGCAGTTTGCGGACAGGGAATGGCTACACCTTC. It codes for CASSLRTGNGYTF.

V gene TRBV5-5 combines with J gene TRBJ1-5; D not resolved. Germline V gives CDR1 SGHKS, CDR2 YYEKEE (reference sequence). Trimming removed 0 bases from V and 0 bases from J, with 1 base in between. The CDR3 contains 13 residues. DNA for the CDR3: TGTGCCAGCAGCTTGGGTAGCAATCAGCCCCAGCATTTT. It codes for CASSLGSNQPQHF.

This clone was observed a handful of times. J is TRBJ1-1 and V is TRBV19; 12 bases line up with TRBD1. The CDR3 is 17 amino acids. Germline V lookup: CDR1 LNHDA, CDR2 SQIVND (reference sequence). Unmatched junction bases numbered 5, after V lost 3 bases and J lost 0 bases. The CDR3 reads CASSIGTGGLLNTEAFF. The CDR3 bases are TGTGCCAGTAGTATCGGGACAGGGGGCCTCTTGAACACTGAAGCTTTCTTT.

The chain uses TRBV11-2 and TRBJ2-3; TRBD2 agrees at 8 bases. Germline loops: CDR1 SGHAT, CDR2 FQNNGV. The V and J ends lost 5 bases and 11 bases, in that order; junction bases with no gene match: 21. The CDR3 length is 17 residues. The CDR3 region is CASSPRATLAEGIGQYF. CDR3 DNA: TGTGCCAGCAGCCCCCGCGCGACACTAGCGGAGGGCATTGGGCAGTATTTT.

The chain combines TRBV10-1 with TRBJ1-1; 7 bases match TRBD1. The CDR3 is made up of 14 amino acids. Germline values: CDR1 WNHNN, CDR2 SYGVQD (reference sequence). Losses at the gene ends were 6 bases for V and 0 bases for J; bases not matched to a gene: 4. The CDR3 nucleotides are TGCGCCAGCAGCGGGGACAGTATGAACACTGAAGCTTTCTTT. It translates to CASSGDSMNTEAFF.

The chain has TRBV5-1 and TRBJ1-1; TRBD1 aligns across 8 bases. The CDR3 covers 15 residues. Per germline, CDR1 SGHRS and CDR2 YFSETQ. V dropped 1 base and J dropped 7; count of bases not matched to a gene: 9. CDR3 coding DNA: TGCGCCAGCAGCTTGTCGCCAGGGGGCGTTGATGAAGCTTTCTTT. Protein: CASSLSPGGVDEAFF.

The chain combines TRBV5-5 with TRBJ2-5; 9 bases agree with TRBD2. Germline loops: CDR1 SGHKS, CDR2 YYEKEE (reference sequence). Trimming cost V 1 base and J 5 bases; bases outside gene matches: 3. The CDR3 consists of 14 residues. Here the CDR3 reads CASSLNAGGETQYF. In DNA form, the CDR3 reads TGTGCCAGCAGCTTGAACGCGGGAGGGGAGACCCAGTACTTC.

This clone appeared once. This chain uses TRBV7-3 with TRBJ2-5; possibly TRBD1 or TRBD2 for D (6 bases each). Germline values: CDR1 SGHTA, CDR2 FQGTGA. The CDR3 covers 13 residues. Trimming pared 1 base from V and 5 bases from J, leaving 8 bases between. CDR3 amino acids: CASSLRGGETQYF. The CDR3 nucleotides read TGTGCCAGCAGCTTAAGAGGGGGGGAGACCCAGTACTTC.

This clone was recorded only once. The V gene is TRBV7-9, the J gene TRBJ2-5; D may match TRBD1 or TRBD2 (5 bases each). The CDR3 has 16 residues. Germline loops: CDR1 SEHNR, CDR2 FQNEAQ (reference sequence). With 5 bases removed from V and 9 bases from J, the gap between germline ends came to 25 bases. Written as DNA, the CDR3 is TGTGCCAGCAGCCCCTGGCCATTTCCGGGGCAGACGGCCCAGTACTTC. Amino acids: CASSPWPFPGQTAQYF.

V usage is TRBV5-4 and J usage is TRBJ2-7; 7 bases match TRBD1. Germline V gene sequence: CDR1 SGHNT, CDR2 YYREEE (reference sequence). The CDR3 extends over 15 amino acids. Germline trimming cut 3 bases from V and 0 bases from J; bases unmatched to any gene: 6. The CDR3 coding sequence is TGTGCCAGCAGCTCTCCGGGACAGAGCTCCTACGAGCAGTACTTC. This translates into CASSSPGQSSYEQYF. The entire variable domain, with the rest obtained from reference TRBV5-4 and TRBJ2-7, is as follows: ETGVTQSPTHLIKTRGQQVTLRCSSQSGHNTVSWYQQALGQGPQFIFQYYREEENGRGNFPPRFSGLQFPNYSSELNVNALELDDSALYLCASSSPGQSSYEQYFGPGTRLTVT.

In its sample, this clone was seen a few times. This chain links TRBV5-1 with TRBJ2-1; 13 nucleotides match TRBD2. V lost 7 bases, J lost 0 bases, and 13 bases stayed unmatched. Germline-derived CDR1 and CDR2 are SGHRS and YFSETQ. The CDR3 covers 19 residues. The CDR3 coding sequence is TGCGCCAGCGAGATTGGGGGGACTAGCGGGACAGACTCCTACAATGAGCAGTTCTTC. This gives the protein CASEIGGTSGTDSYNEQFF.

The CDR3 region is CASSQSQRGPWGYGYTF. The CDR3 DNA follows: TGCGCCAGCAGTCAATCACAGAGGGGGCCATGGGGCTATGGCTACACCTTC. This chain connects TRBV23-1 to TRBJ1-2; 7 nucleotides align to TRBD1. TRBV23-1 is an ORF, with its function uncertain. This CDR3 spans 17 amino acids. V shed 0 bases, J shed 4 bases, and the junction held 11 bases outside the gene matches.

The chain recombines TRBV11-3 with TRBJ2-7; 7 bases agree with TRBD2. Germline assignment: CDR1 SGHNT and CDR2 YENEEA. Trimming removed 5 bases from V and 2 bases from J; junction bases left unmatched: 6. This CDR3 spans 14 amino acids. The CDR3 nucleotides read TGTGCCAGCAGCCCCCGCGGGGGAACCTACGAGCAGTACTTC. Protein: CASSPRGGTYEQYF.

This chain links TRBV2 with TRBJ2-7, with D uncertain. V was clipped by 2 bases and J by 5 bases, with 13 bases between them. CDR3 length: 14 amino acids. Germline CDR1 SNHLY, CDR2 FYNNEI. The CDR3 region has the DNA TGTGCCAGCAGTGAACAGGTGTTCCGCCACGAGCAGTACTTC. Translated: CASSEQVFRHEQYF.

The chain uses TRBV18 and TRBJ1-2; no reliable D call. The CDR3 contains 15 residues. Germline V CDR1 and CDR2: KGHSH, LQKENI. Trimming took off 0 bases at V and 0 bases at J, with 8 bases between the two ends. The CDR3 DNA reads TGTGCCAGCTCACCACCTCTGGTTGCTAACTATGGCTACACCTTC. Protein: CASSPPLVANYGYTF. The full variable domain, rest sourced from reference TRBV18 and TRBJ1-2, is NAGVMQNPRHLVRRRGQEARLRCSPMKGHSHVYWYRQLPEEGLKFMVYLQKENIIDESGMPKERFSAEFPKEGPSILRIQQVVRGDSAAYFCASSPPLVANYGYTFGSGTRLTVV.

The V and J genes are TRBV4-2 and TRBJ1-5, with 12 bases aligning to TRBD1. Germline CDR1 LGHNA, CDR2 YNFKEQ. The length of the CDR3 is 17 residues. V dropped 3 bases and J dropped 5; count of bases not matched to a gene: 8. CDR3 nucleotides: TGTGCCAGCAGCCATGAACCCCGGGACAGGGGGCATCAGCCCCAGCATTTT. It yields the protein CASSHEPRDRGHQPQHF.

The V and J genes are TRBV9 and TRBJ1-1; D not certain. Trimming left V 0 bases short and J 4 bases short, with 7 bases between. CDR1 SGDLS and CDR2 YYNGEE come from the germline V gene. This CDR3 has 13 residues. This chain's CDR3 is CASSVGPTTEAFF. As DNA, the CDR3 is TGTGCCAGCAGCGTAGGGCCCACCACTGAAGCTTTCTTT.

The J gene is TRBJ1-2, the V gene TRBV21-1. TRBV21-1 is shown as a pseudogene. The CDR3 contains 13 residues. CDR3 amino acids: CASSKGWESRYTF. CDR3 DNA: TGTGCCAGCAGCAAAGGGTGGGAGTCACGCTACACCTTC.

V and J are TRBV24-1 and TRBJ2-2; 12 positions match TRBD2. Losses at the gene ends were 3 bases for V and 1 base for J; bases not matched to a gene: 5. There are 18 residues in the CDR3. Germline V CDR1 and CDR2: KGHDR, SFDVKD. DNA of the CDR3: TGTGCCACCAGTGATCGCGGGACTAGCGGGCAGAACACCGGGGAGCTGTTTTTT. This gives the protein CATSDRGTSGQNTGELFF.

In its sample, this clone was seen once. The DNA of the CDR3 is TGTGCCAGCAGCTTTGTACGGACTGAAGCTTTCTTT. Amino acid sequence: CASSFVRTEAFF. The chain employs TRBV7-8 and TRBJ1-1; D gene ambiguous. Germline CDR1 is SGHVS and CDR2 is FQNEAQ. The CDR3 totals 12 residues. Trimming pared 3 bases from V and 5 bases from J, leaving 7 bases between.

This sequence joins TRBV5-5 and TRBJ1-3, with 8 bases aligning to TRBD1. The CDR3 contains 15 residues. Germline CDR1 SGHKS, CDR2 YYEKEE (reference sequence). V gave up 3 bases and J gave up 3 bases; unmatched junction bases: 5. CDR3 protein: CASSWGTGGGNTIYF. Here the CDR3 DNA reads TGTGCCAGCAGCTGGGGAACAGGGGGTGGAAACACCATATATTTT.

V gene TRBV29-1 combines with J gene TRBJ2-2; D remains unclear. Per the germline V gene, CDR1 is SQVTM and CDR2 is ANQGSEA. V lost 4 bases to trimming and J lost 0 bases, with 6 bases between them. This CDR3 is 13 amino acids long. DNA of the CDR3: TGCAGCGTTGGGTCGGCGAACACCGGGGAGCTGTTTTTT. It translates to CSVGSANTGELFF.

The chain recombines TRBV5-1 with TRBJ2-2, with 7 bases aligning to TRBD1. The CDR3 runs to 15 residues. The V gene's germline CDR1 is SGHRS and CDR2 YFSETQ. V lost 2 bases, J lost 9 bases, and 10 bases stayed unmatched. The CDR3 region is CASSFTGTEARELFF. The CDR3 nucleotides are TGCGCCAGCAGCTTTACCGGGACAGAAGCCCGGGAGCTGTTTTTT.

In its sample, this clone was seen a few times. The chain has TRBV27 and TRBJ1-6; tentative D call: TRBD1 (5 bases). The CDR3 loop spans 15 amino acids. Trimming cost V 6 bases and J 7 bases, with 16 bases left between them. CDR1 MNHEY and CDR2 SMNVEV come from the germline V gene (reference sequence). The CDR3 region has the DNA TGTGCCAGCAGGCCGGTCGGGGGAATGAATTCACCCCTCCACTTT. Its protein product is CASRPVGGMNSPLHF.

The genes are TRBV5-1 and TRBJ1-1; TRBD1 matches at 9 bases. J gave up 4 bases and V 3 bases, and 4 bases lay outside the gene matches. This CDR3 region has 14 residues. CDR1 is SGHRS and CDR2 is YFSETQ in the germline V gene. The CDR3 here is CASSYGTGITEAFF. The CDR3 DNA sequence: TGCGCCAGCAGCTACGGGACAGGGATCACTGAAGCTTTCTTT.